This T cell receptor (beta chain) was captured by sequencing in a study of blood T cell repertoires in COVID-19. The table came from immunoSEQ multiplex PCR; TCRdb's copy has only in-frame clones and leaves some out. The sample shows some 300,000 clones, 70% to 90% of them seen only once. The CDR3 is made up of 13 amino acids. CDR1 is SNHLY, CDR2 FYNNEI, per germline. The V gene end was trimmed by 4 bases and the J gene end by 4 bases; junction bases not matched to a gene: 4. The sequencing input was peripheral blood. The chain is built from TRBV2 and TRBJ2-7, with TRBD2 matching 7 bases. This sequence originates from a woman between 70 and 85 years old with COVID-19, enrolled during active disease. For the CDR3, the DNA is TGTGCCAGCAGTGGATCCGGGGGGTACGAGCAGTACTTC. Its protein is CASSGSGGYEQYF.